This T cell receptor beta chain was found in a study of shared clonotypes between healthy human individuals (dated by TCRdb to 2018 to 2020). Background on the whole study: The cohort comprised a couple of women and a few men aged 18 to 49 years. To estimate repertoire size and how much clonotype sharing occurs between individuals, the study deeply sequenced the blood TCR repertoires of 4 to 6 healthy adults. Libraries were prepared and TCR repertoires were sequenced by different laboratories using diverse techniques, in order to increase sequencing depth and limit assay-specific biases. Between about 0.85 and 9.5 billion PBMCs per donor were obtained by leukapheresis. For each donor, CD4 naive and CD4 memory were each given three plates, CD8 naive was given two plates, and CD8 memory was given one plate. General conclusions and limits of the study: Pairwise subsampling indicated that sequencing depth was expected to affect the degree of clonotype sharing among donors. Sampling was restricted to blood, and TCR repertoires in tissue are likely to differ from TCR repertoires in blood. Across several donors, around 5% of naive CD4, over 3% of naive CD8, 2.3% of memory CD4, and over 0.35% of memory CD8 clonotypes were shared. The genetic and exposure-history diversity represented was limited by the small number of donors. Higher generation probabilities were observed for clonotypes shared by all four sorted-subset donors than for non-shared clonotypes. Estimated clonotype richness was generally larger for naive than for memory subsets. Even with the large sequencing depth, rarefaction of the sorted-subset datasets indicated that sequencing was incomplete.

TCR CDR3 regions were amplified from genomic DNA by multiplex PCR using the deep immunoSEQ assay. Extracted genomic DNA from each cell subset was spread evenly across all wells of several immunoSEQ 96-well plates, with each plate serving as a replicate. Each replicate PCR for sorted subsets received about 210 ng genomic DNA, equal to about 29,000 T cell genomes. Purified libraries were quantified with a Qubit 3.0 fluorometer, sized on a Bioanalyzer 2100, and re-quantified with the KAPA Library Quantification kit. A separate single-read 150-cycle Illumina NextSeq 550 flow cell was used to sequence each immunoSEQ 96-well plate. Concerning the study's data processing: Because the immunoSEQ output held only junctional sequences and lacked quality scores, the filtering could not match the filtering applied to full-length reads. Sequences were annotated with PyIR, a Python wrapper for IgBLAST v1.9, using IMGT germline references to assign V/J genes and CDR3. Reads were filtered out if the reads had weak V/J assignments (E-value above 1e-6), no CDR3, stop codons, out-of-frame junctions, or ambiguous translated residues. V3J clonotypes were defined as sequences sharing an identical inferred V gene, J gene, and CDR3 amino acid sequence. To compute the percentage overlap between repertoires, the number of shared unique clonotypes was divided by the size of the smaller repertoire. Three approaches were used to assess repertoire richness: RTK rarefaction, the Chao1 estimator, and Recon v2.1 estimates of unobserved clonotypes. Generation probabilities for all TCRbeta clonotypes obtained by the gDNA method from four donors were computed using OLGA. The clones in this table, taken by TCRdb from immuneACCESS, are in-frame only. Not every clone is retained; where verified, under half of the shortfall comes from an unresolved V gene, and the cause of the rest is unknown. V, J and clone size were drawn from that table, and D and trimming were deduced from the DNA. Across this sample there are more than 2,000,000 clones, with just over 90% seen only once. In total, the top ten clones hold more than 0.12% of the sample.

The germline V gene (reference sequence) specifies GTSNPN as CDR1 and SVGIG as CDR2. The CDR3 runs 14 residues from the cysteine to the phenylalanine. Just the 42-base CDR3 DNA is kept, in frame starting at base 1. V lost 0 bases and J lost 3 bases; the stretch between them is 8 bases long. Donors were healthy HIV-negative adults with no recently reported acute infections or vaccinations. Every donor was a Caucasian adult living in Nashville, Tennessee, USA. Magnetic negative selection was used to enrich CD4+ T cells, after which naive cells were positively selected on CD45RA and the negative fraction became the memory subset. After blood collection by leukapheresis, PBMCs were isolated using Ficoll-Histopaque density gradient centrifugation and then cryopreserved in the vapor phase of liquid nitrogen. Purity and quantity of every magnetically sorted T cell population were checked by analytical flow cytometry. Genomic DNA was isolated from each sorted fraction and quantified by UV absorbance on a Nanodrop 2000c.

As regards this clone: It has no known antigen specificity. No base quality information exists; no much larger clone differs at one position. Other nucleotide sequences in the sample specify the same CDR3.

This clonotype originated in a man younger than 30 in good health. Material: naive CD4+ T cells sorted from blood. Taken with the paper, the label for cell subset or site translates to: CD45RA+ positively selected. This sequence uses TRBV30 and TRBJ1-4; the D segment could be TRBD1, given 5 matching bases. The DNA is TGTGCCTGGAGTGTACCGGGGGCTAATGAAAAACTGTTTTTT. This translates into CAWSVPGANEKLFF.